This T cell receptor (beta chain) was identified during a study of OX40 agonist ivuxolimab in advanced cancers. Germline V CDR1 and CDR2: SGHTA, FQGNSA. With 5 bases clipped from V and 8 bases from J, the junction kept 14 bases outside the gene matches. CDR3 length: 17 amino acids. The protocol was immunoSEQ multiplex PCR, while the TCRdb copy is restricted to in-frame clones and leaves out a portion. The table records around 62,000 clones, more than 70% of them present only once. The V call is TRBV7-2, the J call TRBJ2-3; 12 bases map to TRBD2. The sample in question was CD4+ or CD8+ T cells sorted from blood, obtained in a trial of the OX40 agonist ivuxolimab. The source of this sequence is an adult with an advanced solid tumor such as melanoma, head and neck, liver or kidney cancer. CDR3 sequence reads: CASSPWTSGTYTFTQYF. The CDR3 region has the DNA TGTGCCAGCAGCCCCTGGACTAGCGGGACCTACACCTTTACGCAGTATTTT.